These T cell receptor beta chains were read from a single sample in a study of CD8+ T cells in alopecia areata. Clones were read by immunoSEQ multiplex PCR, and TCRdb kept only the in-frame ones, dropping some. The data hold 140,000 to 150,000 clones, with 45% to 60% observed a single time. The specimen was CD8+ T cells sorted from blood, collected at week 4, from a patient treated with tofacitinib. These receptors were obtained from a human donor with alopecia areata. Each CDR3 is given without its conserved first and last residue. The order of the fields is clone size, V gene, CDR3 length, J gene, CDR3 protein. Clone size, where shown, is once, few, many, or a class for clones that have expanded.

>few|TRBV7-2|14|TRBJ2-1
ASSLAAGAWGNEQF
>.|TRBV5-1|11|TRBJ2-7
ASSLRVDYEQY
>few|TRBV7-9|14|TRBJ2-7
ASSLAWRGRRNEQY
>.|TRBV5-6|12|TRBJ2-2
ASSVLADTGELF
>.|TRBV7-3|13|.
ASSPGAGPFYEQY
>.|TRBV13|13|TRBJ2-7
ASSFHRGSPYEQY
>few|TRBV7-9|12|TRBJ2-5
ASSYPDRSPTQY
>.|TRBV18|11|TRBJ2-7
ASSPPDKYEQY
>few|TRBV29-1|11|TRBJ1-3
SVEDGAGNTIY
>.|TRBV5-6|13|TRBJ2-3
ASSFWQGIPDTQY
>few|TRBV4-2|11|TRBJ1-1
ASSQNGVEEAF
>.|TRBV9|13|TRBJ2-3
ASSPEGGFTDTQY
>.|TRBV29-1|12|TRBJ2-3
SVGGPQTPDTQY
>.|TRBV29-1|12|TRBJ1-4
SVVSGATNEKLF
>.|TRBV29-1|13|TRBJ2-1
SVVLGLAVYNEQF
>.|TRBV30|10|TRBJ2-5
AWNRGIETQY
>.|TRBV7-3|11|TRBJ1-2
ASSSVGAAGYT
>.|TRBV5-1|12|TRBJ2-7
ASSLLGSRYEQY
>.|TRBV27|12|TRBJ1-1
ASSPRDRNTEAF